The present TCR beta chain was sequenced within a study of cytomegalovirus exposure and HLA in healthy donors. The PCR employed 60 Vbeta primers together with 13 Jbeta primers. This table comes from immunoSEQ multiplex PCR, and its TCRdb copy is limited to in-frame clones, with some not included. The sample holds 100,000 to 150,000 clones, roughly 80% seen once. Sequenced input: PBMCs. The TCR comes from a middle-aged man in good health and CMV-seronegative.

CDR3 DNA: TGTGCCAGCAGCCTACAACCGGGACAGGAGGGTCAGCCCCAGCATTTT. Translated: CASSLQPGQEGQPQHF. The chain combines TRBV14 with TRBJ1-5; 8 bases are a match to TRBD1. The CDR3 is made up of 16 amino acids. Germline CDR1 SGHDN, CDR2 FVKESK. The ends lost 4 bases at V and 6 bases at J; junction bases unmatched: 11.